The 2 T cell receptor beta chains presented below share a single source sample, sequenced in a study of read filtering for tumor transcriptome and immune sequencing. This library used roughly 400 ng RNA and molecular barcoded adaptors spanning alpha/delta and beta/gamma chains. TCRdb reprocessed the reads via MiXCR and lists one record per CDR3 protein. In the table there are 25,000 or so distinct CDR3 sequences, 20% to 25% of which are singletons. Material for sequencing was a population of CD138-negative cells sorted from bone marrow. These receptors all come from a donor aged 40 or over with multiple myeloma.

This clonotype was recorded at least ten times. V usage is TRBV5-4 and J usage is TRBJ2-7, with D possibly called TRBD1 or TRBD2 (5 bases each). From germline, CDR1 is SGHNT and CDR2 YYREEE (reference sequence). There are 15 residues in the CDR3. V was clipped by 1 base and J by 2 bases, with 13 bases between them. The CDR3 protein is CASSLSGTGPYEQYF. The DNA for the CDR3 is TGTGCCAGCAGCTTGAGTGGGACGGGGCCCTACGAGCAGTACTTC.

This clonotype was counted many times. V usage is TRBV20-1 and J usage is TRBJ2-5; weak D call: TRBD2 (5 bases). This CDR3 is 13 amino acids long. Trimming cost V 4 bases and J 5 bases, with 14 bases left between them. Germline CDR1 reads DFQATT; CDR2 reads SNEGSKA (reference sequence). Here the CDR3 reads CSANTLAGETQYF. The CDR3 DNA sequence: TGCAGTGCTAATACCCTAGCTGGGGAGACCCAGTACTTC.